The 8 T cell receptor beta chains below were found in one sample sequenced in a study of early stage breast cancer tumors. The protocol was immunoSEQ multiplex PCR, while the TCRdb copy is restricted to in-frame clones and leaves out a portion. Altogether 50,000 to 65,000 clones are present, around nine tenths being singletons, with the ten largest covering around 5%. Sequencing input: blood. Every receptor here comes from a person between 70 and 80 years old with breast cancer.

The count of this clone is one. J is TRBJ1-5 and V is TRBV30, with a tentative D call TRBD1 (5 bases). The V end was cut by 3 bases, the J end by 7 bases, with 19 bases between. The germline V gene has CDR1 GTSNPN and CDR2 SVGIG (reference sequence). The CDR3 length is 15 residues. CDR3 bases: TGTGCCTGGAGCGGGGCGGGAGGGGTCGGCCAGCCCCAGCATTTT. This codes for CAWSGAGGVGQPQHF.

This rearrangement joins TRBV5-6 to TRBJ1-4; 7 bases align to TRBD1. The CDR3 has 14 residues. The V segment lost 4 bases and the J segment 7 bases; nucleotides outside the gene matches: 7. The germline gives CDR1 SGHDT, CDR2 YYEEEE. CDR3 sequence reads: CASSIQGGSEKLFF. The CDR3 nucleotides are TGTGCCAGCAGCATCCAGGGGGGAAGTGAAAAACTGTTTTTT.

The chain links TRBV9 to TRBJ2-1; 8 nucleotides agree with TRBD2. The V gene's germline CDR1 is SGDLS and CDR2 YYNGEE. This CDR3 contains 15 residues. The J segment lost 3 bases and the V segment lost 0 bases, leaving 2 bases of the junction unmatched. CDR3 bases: TGTGCCAGCAGCGTAGCGGGGGGGGGCTACAATGAGCAGTTCTTC. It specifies CASSVAGGGYNEQFF.

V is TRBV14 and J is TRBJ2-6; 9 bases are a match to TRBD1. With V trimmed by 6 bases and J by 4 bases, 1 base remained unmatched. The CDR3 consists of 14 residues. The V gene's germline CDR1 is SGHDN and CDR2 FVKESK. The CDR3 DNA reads TGTGCCAGCAGGACAGGGGGAGGGGCCAACGTCCTGACTTTC. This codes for CASRTGGGANVLTF.

Here the CDR3 reads CASTGSNSPLHF. CDR3 nucleotides: TGTGCCAGCACCGGGTCCAACTCACCCCTCCACTTT. The V and J genes are TRBV6-5 and TRBJ1-6; D unclear. CDR3 length: 12 residues. The V gene lost 7 bases and the J gene lost 10 bases, with 11 bases spanning the gap. Per the germline V gene, CDR1 is MNHEY and CDR2 is SVGAGI.

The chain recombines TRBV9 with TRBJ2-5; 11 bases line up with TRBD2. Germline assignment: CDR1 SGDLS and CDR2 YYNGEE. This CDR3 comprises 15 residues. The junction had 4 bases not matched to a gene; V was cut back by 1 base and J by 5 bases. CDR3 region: CASSVTSGSLETQYF. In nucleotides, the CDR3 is TGTGCCAGCAGCGTAACTAGCGGGAGTCTGGAGACCCAGTACTTC.

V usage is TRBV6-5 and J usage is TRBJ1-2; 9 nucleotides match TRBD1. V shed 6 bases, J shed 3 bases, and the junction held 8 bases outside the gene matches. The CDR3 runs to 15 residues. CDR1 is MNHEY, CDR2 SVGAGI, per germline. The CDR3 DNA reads TGTGCCAGCAGAGGGGGACAGGGAAGGCACTATGGCTACACCTTC. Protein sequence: CASRGGQGRHYGYTF.

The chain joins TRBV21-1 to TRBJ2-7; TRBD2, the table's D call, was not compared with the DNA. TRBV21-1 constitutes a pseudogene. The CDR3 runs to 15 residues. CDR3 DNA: TGTGCCAGCAGCCCCGATAGCGGGAGACGTGACGAGCAGTACTTC. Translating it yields CASSPDSGRRDEQYF.